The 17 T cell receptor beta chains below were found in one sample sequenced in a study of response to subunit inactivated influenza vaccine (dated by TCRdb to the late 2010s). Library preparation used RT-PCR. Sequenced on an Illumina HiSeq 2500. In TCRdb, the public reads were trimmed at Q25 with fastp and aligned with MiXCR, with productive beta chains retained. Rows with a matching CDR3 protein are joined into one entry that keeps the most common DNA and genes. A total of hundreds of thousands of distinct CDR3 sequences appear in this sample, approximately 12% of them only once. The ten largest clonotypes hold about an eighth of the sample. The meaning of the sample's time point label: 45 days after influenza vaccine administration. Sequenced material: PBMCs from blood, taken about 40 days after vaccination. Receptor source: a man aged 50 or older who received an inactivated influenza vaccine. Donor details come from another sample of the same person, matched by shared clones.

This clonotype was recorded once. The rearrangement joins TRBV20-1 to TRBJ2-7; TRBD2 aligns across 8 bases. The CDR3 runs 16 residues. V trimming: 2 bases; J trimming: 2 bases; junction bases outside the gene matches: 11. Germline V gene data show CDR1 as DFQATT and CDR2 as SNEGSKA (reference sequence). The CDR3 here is CSARIFLAGVAYEQYF. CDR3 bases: TGCAGTGCTAGAATCTTTCTAGCGGGTGTCGCCTACGAGCAGTACTTC.

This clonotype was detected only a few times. The CDR3 DNA sequence: TGTGCCAGCAGTGAGGGCGGGACTGTCTACAATGAGCAGTTCTTC. It translates to CASSEGGTVYNEQFF. The gene calls are TRBV9 and TRBJ2-1, with D possibly TRBD2 on 6 matching bases. Trimming took off 5 bases at V and 3 bases at J, with 15 bases between the two ends. The CDR3 sequence is 15 residues long. Germline V gene sequence: CDR1 SGDLS, CDR2 YYNGEE.

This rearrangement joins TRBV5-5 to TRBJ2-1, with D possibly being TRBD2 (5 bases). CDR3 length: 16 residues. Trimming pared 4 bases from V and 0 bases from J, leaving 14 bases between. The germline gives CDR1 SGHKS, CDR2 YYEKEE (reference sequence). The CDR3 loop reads CASSRRGVSSYNEQFF. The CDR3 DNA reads TGTGCCAGCAGCCGCCGGGGAGTGAGCTCCTACAATGAGCAGTTCTTC.

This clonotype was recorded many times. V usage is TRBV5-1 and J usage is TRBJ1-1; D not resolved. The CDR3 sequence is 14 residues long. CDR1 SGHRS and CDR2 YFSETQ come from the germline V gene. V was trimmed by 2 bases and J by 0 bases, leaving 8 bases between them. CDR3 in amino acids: CASSLVELNTEAFF. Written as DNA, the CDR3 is TGCGCCAGCAGCTTAGTGGAATTGAACACTGAAGCTTTCTTT.

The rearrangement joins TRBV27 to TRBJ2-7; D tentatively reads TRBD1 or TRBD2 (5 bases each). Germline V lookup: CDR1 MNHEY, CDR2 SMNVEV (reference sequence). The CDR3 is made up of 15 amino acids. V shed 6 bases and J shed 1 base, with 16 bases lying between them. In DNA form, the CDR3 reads TGTGCCAGCAGCCCCGGGGCGGACACATCCTACGAGCAGTACTTC. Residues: CASSPGADTSYEQYF.

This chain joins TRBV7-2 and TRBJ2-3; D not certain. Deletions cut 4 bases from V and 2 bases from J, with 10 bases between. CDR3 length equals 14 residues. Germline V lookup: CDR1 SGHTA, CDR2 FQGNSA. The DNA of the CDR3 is TGTGCCAGCAGCTCTAGGTTCCACACAGATACGCAGTATTTT. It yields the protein CASSSRFHTDTQYF.

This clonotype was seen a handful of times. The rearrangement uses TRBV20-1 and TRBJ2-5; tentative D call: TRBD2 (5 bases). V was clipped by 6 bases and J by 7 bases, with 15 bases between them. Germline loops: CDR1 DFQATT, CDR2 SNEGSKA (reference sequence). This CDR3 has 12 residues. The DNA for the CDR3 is TGCAGTGCCAGAAGGACGGCGGGGACCCAGTACTTC. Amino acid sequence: CSARRTAGTQYF.

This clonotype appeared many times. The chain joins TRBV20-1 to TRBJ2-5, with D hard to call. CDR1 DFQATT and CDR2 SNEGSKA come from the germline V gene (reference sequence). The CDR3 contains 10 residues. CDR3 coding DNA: TGCAGCGCACCGCGAGAGACCCAGTACTTC. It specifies CSAPRETQYF.

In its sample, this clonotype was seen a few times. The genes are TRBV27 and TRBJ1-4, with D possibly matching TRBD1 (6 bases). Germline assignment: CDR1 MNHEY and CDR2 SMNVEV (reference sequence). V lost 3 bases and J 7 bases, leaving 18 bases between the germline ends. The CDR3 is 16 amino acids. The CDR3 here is CASSLLSMGAGEKLFF. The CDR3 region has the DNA TGTGCCAGCAGTTTGCTAAGCATGGGGGCAGGTGAAAAACTGTTTTTT.

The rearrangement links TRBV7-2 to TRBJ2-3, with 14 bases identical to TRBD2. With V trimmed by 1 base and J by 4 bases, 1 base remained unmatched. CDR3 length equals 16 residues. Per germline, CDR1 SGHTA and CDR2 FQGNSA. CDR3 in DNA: TGTGCCAGCAGCTTAGAGACTAGCGGGAGGGCAGATACGCAGTATTTT. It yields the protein CASSLETSGRADTQYF.

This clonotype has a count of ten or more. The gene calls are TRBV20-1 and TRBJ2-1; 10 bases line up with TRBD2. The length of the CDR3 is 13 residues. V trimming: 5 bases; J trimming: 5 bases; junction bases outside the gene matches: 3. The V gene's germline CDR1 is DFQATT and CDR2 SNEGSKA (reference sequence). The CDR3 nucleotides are TGCAGTGCTCGGACTAGCGGAGACAATGAGCAGTTCTTC. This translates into CSARTSGDNEQFF.

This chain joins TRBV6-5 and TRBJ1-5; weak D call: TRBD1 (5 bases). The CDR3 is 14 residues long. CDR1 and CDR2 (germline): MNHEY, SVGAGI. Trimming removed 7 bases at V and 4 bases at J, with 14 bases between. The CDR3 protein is CASIKDTSNQPQHF. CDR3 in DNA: TGTGCCAGCATTAAGGACACCTCGAATCAGCCCCAGCATTTT.

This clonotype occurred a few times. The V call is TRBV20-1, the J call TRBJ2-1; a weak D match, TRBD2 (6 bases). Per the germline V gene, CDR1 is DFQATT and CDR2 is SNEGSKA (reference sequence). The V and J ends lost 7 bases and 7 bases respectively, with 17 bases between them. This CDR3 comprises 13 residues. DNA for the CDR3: TGCAGTGTCCGACGGGGGAGTGGGAATGAGCAGTTCTTC. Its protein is CSVRRGSGNEQFF.

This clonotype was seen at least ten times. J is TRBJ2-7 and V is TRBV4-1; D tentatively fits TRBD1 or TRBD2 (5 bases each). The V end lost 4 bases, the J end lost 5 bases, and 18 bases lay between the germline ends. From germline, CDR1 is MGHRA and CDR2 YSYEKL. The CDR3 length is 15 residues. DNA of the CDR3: TGCGCCAGCAGCCGTATCCAGGGACCAAACGACGAGCAGTACTTC. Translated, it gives CASSRIQGPNDEQYF.

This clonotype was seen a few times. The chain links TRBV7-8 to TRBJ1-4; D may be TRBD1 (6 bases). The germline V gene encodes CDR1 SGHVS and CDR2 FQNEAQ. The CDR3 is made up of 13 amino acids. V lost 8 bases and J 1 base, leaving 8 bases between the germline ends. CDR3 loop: CASQGKTNEKLFF. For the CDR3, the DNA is TGTGCCAGCCAGGGGAAAACTAATGAAAAACTGTTTTTT.

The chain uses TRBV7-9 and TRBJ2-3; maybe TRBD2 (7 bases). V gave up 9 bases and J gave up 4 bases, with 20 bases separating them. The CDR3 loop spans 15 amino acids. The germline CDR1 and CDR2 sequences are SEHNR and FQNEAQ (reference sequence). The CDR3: CARSGPRGGADTQYF. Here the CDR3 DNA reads TGTGCCAGGTCCGGGCCCAGGGGAGGGGCAGATACGCAGTATTTT.

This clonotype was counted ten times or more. CDR3 sequence reads: CAISESRTSGYEQYF. The CDR3 nucleotides are TGTGCCATCAGTGAGTCTCGGACTAGCGGCTACGAGCAGTACTTC. The gene calls are TRBV10-3 and TRBJ2-7, with 10 bases lining up with TRBD2. This CDR3 spans 15 amino acids. V was clipped by 0 bases and J by 3 bases; unmatched bases: 2. Germline assignment: CDR1 ENHRY and CDR2 SYGVKD.